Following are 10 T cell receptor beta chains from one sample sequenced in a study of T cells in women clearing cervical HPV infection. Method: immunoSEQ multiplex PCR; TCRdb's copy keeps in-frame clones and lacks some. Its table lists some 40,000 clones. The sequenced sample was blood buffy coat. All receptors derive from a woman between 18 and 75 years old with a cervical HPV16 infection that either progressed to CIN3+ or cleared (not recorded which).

The sequenced part of the CDR3 DNA is TGCAGCGTGCGGCGCATGAACACTGAA. Its protein is CSVRRMNTE. In full, the CDR3 is CSVRRMNTEAFF. The genes are TRBV29-1 and TRBJ1-1; D unclear. The read ends 3 residues shy of where the CDR3 ends; the end is completed using the germline J gene. The V and J ends lost 6 bases and 0 bases respectively, with 8 bases between them. The CDR3 contains 12 residues. CDR1 SQVTM and CDR2 ANQGSEA come from the germline V gene. Filled out from reference TRBV29-1 and TRBJ1-1, the complete variable domain reads SAVISQKPSRDICQRGTSLTIQCQVDSQVTMMFWYRQQPGQSLTLIATANQGSEATYESGFVIDKFPISRPNLTFSTLTVSNMSPEDSSIYLCSVRRMNTEAFFGQGTRLTVV.

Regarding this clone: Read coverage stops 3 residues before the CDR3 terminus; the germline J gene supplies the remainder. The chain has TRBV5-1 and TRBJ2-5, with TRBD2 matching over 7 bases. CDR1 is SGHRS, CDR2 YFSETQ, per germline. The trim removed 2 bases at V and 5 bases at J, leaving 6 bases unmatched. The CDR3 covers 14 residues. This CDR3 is CASSFGGVDETQYF. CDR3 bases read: TGCGCCAGCAGCTTTGGGGGGGTAGATGAGACC.

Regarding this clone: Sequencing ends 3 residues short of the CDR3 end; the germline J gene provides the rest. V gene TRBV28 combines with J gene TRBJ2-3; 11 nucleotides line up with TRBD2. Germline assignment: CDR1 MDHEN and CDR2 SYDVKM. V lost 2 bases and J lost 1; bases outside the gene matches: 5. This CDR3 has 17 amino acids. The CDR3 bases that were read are TGTGCCAGCAGTTTAGAAACTAGCGGGAGAGGCACAGATACG. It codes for CASSLETSGRGTDT. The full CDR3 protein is CASSLETSGRGTDTQYF.

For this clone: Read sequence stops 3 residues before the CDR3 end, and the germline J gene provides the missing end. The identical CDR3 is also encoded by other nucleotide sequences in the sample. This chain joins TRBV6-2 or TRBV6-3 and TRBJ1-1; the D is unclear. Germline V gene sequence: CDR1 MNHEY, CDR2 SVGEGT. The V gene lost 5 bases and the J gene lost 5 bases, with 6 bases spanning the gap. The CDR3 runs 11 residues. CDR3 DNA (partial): TGTGCCAGCAGTCGGGGTACTGAA. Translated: CASSRGTE. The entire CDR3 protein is CASSRGTEAFF.

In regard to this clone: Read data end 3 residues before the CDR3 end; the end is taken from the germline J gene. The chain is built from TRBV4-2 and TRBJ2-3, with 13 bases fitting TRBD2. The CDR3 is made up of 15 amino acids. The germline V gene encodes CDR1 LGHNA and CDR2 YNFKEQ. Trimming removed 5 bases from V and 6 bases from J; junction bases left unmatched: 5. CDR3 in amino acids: CASSYGTSGDDTQYF. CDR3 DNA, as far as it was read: TGTGCCAGCAGCTACGGGACTAGCGGGGATGATACG.

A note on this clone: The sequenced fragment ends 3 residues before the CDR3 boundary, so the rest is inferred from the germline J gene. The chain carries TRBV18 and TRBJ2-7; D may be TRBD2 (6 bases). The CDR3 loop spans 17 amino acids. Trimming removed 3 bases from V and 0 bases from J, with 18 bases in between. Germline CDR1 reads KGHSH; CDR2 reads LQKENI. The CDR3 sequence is CASSPRTGGINSYEQYF. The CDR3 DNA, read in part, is TGTGCCAGCTCACCTCGCACTGGCGGGATTAACTCCTACGAG.

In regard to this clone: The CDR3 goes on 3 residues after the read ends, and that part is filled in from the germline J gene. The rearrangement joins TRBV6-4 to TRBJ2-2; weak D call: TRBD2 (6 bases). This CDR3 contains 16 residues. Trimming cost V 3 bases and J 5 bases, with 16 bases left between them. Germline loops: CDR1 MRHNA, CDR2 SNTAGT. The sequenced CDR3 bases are TGTGCCAGCAGTGAGGGTCAAAACCGGGGGACCGGGGAG. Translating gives CASSEGQNRGTGE. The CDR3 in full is CASSEGQNRGTGELFF.

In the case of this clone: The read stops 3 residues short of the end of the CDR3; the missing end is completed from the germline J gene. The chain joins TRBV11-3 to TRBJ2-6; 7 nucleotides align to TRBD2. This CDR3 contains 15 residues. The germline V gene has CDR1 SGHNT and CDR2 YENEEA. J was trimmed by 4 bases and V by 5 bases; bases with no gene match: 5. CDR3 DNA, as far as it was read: TGTGCCAGCAGCCAAACTAGCGACGGGGCCAACGTC. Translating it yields CASSQTSDGANV. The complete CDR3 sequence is CASSQTSDGANVLTF. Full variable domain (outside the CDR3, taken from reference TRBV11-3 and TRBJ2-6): EAGVVQSPRYKIIEKKQPVAFWCNPISGHNTLYWYLQNLGQGPELLIRYENEEAVDDSQLPKDRFSAERLKGVDSTLKIQPAELGDSAVYLCASSQTSDGANVLTFGAGSRLTVL.

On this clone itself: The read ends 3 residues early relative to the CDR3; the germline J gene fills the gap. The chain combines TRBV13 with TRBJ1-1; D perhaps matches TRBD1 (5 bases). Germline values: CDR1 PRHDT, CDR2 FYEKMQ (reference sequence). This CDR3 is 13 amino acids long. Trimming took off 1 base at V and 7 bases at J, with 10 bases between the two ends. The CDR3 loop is CASSLAAGYEAFF. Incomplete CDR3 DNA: TGTGCCAGCAGCTTAGCGGCAGGGTATGAA.

The CDR3 is CASSIASSGGHNEQFF. The CDR3 DNA, read in part, is TGTGCCAGTAGTATAGCGAGTAGCGGGGGTCACAATGAG. The V and J genes are TRBV19 and TRBJ2-1, with 9 bases identical to TRBD2. Read data end 3 residues before the CDR3 end; the end is taken from the germline J gene. The V segment lost 1 base and the J segment 5 bases; nucleotides outside the gene matches: 6. The germline V gene has CDR1 LNHDA and CDR2 SQIVND (reference sequence). The CDR3 covers 16 residues.